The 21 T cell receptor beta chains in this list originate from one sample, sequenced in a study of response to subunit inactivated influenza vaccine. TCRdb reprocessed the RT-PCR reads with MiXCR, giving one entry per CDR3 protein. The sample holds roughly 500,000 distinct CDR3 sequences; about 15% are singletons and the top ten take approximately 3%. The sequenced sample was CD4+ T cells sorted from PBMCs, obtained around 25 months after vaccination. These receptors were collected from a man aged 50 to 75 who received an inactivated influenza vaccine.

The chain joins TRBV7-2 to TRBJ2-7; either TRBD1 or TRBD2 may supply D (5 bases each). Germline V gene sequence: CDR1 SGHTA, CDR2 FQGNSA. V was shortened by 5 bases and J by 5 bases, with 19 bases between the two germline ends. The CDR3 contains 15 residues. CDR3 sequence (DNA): TGTGCCAGCAGCCCGGGACCCGCAAGGGTGAACGAGCAGTACTTC. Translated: CASSPGPARVNEQYF.

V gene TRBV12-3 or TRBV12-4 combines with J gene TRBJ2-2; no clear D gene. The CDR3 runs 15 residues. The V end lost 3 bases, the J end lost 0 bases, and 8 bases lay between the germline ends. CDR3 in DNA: TGTGCCAGCAGTTTGGACGACGCGAACACCGGGGAGCTGTTTTTT. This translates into CASSLDDANTGELFF.

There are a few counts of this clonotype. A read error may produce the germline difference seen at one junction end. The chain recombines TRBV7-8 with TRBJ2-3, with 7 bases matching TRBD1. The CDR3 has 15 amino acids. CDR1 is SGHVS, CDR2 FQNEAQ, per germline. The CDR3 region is CASSLLGQDNTQEYF. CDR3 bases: TGCGCCAGCAGCTTACTCGGACAGGACAATACTCAGGAGTATTTT.

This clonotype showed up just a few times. The DNA of the CDR3 is TGTGCCAGCTCACCTCTAGACAGGTACAATGAGCAGTTCTTC. Translating gives CASSPLDRYNEQFF. The rearrangement joins TRBV18 to TRBJ2-1, with a possible D match to TRBD1 (6 bases). This CDR3 region has 14 residues. Germline V gene data show CDR1 as KGHSH and CDR2 as LQKENI. V was shortened by 3 bases and J by 4 bases, with 10 bases between the two germline ends.

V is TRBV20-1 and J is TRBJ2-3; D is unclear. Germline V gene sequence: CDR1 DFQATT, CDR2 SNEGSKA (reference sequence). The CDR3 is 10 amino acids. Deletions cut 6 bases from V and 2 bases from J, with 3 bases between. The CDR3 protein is CSAHTDTQYF. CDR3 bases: TGCAGTGCCCACACAGATACGCAGTATTTT.

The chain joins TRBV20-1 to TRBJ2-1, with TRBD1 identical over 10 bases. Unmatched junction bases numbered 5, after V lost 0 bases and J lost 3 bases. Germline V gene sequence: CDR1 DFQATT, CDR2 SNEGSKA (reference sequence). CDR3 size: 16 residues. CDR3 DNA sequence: TGCAGTGCTAGAGATCACCGGGACAGGGGCTACAATGAGCAGTTCTTC. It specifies CSARDHRDRGYNEQFF.

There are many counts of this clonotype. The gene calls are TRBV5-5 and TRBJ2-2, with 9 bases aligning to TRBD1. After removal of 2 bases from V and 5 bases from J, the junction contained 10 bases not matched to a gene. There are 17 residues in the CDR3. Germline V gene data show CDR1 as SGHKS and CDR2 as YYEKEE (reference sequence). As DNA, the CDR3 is TGTGCCAGCAGCTTCCACGCTCCGGGACAGGGAACCGGGGAGCTGTTTTTT. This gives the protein CASSFHAPGQGTGELFF.

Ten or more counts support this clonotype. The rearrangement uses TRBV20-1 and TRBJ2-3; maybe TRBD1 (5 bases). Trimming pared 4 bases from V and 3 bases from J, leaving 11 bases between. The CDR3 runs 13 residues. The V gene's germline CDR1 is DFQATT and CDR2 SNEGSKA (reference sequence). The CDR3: CSANRPGTDTQYF. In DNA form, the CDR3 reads TGCAGTGCTAACCGACCAGGGACAGATACGCAGTATTTT.

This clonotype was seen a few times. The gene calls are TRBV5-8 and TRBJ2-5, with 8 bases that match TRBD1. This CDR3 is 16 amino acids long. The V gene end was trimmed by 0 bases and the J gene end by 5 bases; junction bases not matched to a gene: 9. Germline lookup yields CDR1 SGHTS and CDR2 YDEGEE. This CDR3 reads CASSLGLDRGRETQYF. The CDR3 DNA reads TGTGCCAGCAGCTTGGGCTTAGACAGGGGTCGGGAGACCCAGTACTTC.

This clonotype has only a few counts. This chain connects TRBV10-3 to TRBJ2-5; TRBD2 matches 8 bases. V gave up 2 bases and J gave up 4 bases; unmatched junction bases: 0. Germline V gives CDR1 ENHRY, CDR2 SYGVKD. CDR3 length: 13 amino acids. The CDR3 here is CAISEGLAETQYF. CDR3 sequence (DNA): TGTGCCATCAGTGAGGGACTAGCAGAGACCCAGTACTTC.

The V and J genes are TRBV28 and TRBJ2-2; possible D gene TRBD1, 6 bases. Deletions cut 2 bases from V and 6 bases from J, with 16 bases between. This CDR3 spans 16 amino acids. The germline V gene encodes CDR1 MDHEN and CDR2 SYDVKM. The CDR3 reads CASSLARTAFSGELFF. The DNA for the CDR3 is TGTGCCAGCAGTTTAGCCCGGACAGCGTTTTCCGGGGAGCTGTTTTTT.

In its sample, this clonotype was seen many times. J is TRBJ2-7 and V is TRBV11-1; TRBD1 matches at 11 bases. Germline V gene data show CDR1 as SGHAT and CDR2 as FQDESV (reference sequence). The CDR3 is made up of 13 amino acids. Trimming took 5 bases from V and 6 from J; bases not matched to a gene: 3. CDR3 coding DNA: TGTGCCAGCAGCCCCGGGACAGGGGGCGAGCAGTACTTC. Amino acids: CASSPGTGGEQYF. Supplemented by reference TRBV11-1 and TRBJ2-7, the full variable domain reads EAEVAQSPRYKITEKSQAVAFWCDPISGHATLYWYRQILGQGPELLVQFQDESVVDDSQLPKDRFSAERLKGVDSTLKIQPAELGDSAMYLCASSPGTGGEQYFGPGTRLTVT.

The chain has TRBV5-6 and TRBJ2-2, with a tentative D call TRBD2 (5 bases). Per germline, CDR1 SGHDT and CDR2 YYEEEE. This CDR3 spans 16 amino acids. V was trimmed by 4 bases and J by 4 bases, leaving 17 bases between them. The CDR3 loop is CASSPGLNPITGELFF. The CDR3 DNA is TGTGCCAGCAGCCCAGGACTTAATCCGATCACCGGGGAGCTGTTTTTT. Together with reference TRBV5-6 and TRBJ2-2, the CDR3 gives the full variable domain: DAGVTQSPTHLIKTRGQQVTLRCSPKSGHDTVSWYQQALGQGPQFIFQYYEEEERQRGNFPDRFSGHQFPNYSSELNVNALLLGDSALYLCASSPGLNPITGELFFGEGSRLTVL.

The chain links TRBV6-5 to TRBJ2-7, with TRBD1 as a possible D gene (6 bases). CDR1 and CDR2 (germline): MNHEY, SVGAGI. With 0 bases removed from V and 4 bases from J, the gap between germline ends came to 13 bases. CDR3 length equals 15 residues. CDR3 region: CASSYSAGVGYEQYF. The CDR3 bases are TGTGCCAGCAGTTACTCGGCAGGGGTAGGGTACGAGCAGTACTTC.

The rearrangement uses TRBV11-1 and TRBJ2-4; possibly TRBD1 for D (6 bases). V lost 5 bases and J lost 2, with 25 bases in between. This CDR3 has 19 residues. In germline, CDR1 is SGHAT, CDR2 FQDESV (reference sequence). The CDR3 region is CASSRAAGVGSLSKNIQYF. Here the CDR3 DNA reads TGTGCCAGCAGCCGGGCGGCAGGGGTGGGGTCCCTTTCCAAAAACATTCAGTACTTC.

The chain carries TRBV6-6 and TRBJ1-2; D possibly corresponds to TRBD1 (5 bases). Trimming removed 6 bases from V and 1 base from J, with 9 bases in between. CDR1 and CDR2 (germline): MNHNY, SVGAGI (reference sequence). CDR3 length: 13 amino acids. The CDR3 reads CASRDRRNYGYTF. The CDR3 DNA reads TGTGCCAGCAGAGACAGACGTAACTATGGCTACACCTTC.

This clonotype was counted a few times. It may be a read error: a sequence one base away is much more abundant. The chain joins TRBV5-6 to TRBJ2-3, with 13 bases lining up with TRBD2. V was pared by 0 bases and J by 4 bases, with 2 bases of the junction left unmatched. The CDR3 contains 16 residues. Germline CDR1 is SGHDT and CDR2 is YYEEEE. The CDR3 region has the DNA TGTGCCAGCAGCTTGGGACTAGCGGGAGGAGCAGATACGCAGTATTTT. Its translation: CASSLGLAGGADTQYF.

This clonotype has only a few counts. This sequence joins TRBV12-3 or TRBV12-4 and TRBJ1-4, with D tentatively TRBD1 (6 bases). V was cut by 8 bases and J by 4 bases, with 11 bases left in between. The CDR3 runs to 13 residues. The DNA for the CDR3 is TGTGCCAGCCAAGGACAGCTTAATGAAAAACTGTTTTTT. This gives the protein CASQGQLNEKLFF.

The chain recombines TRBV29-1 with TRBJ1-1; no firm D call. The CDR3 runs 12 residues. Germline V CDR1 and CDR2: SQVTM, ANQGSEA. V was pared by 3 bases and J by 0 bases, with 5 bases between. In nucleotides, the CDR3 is TGCAGCGTTGAGGCTCTGAACACTGAAGCTTTCTTT. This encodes CSVEALNTEAFF.

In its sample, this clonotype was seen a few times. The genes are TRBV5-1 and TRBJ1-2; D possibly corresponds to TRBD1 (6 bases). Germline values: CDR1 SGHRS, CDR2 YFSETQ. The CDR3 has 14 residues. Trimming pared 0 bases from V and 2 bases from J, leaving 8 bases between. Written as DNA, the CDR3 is TGCGCCAGCAGCTTGGATCAGGGGAACTATGGCTACACCTTC. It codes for CASSLDQGNYGYTF.

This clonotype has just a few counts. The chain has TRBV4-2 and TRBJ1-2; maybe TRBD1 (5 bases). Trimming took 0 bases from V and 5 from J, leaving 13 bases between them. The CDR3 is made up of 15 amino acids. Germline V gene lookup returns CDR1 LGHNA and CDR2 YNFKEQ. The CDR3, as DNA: TGTGCCAGCAGCCAAGATGGGGCGACTCAATATGGCTACACCTTC. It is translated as CASSQDGATQYGYTF.